In its sample, the clone carrying this T cell receptor (beta chain) was seen many times. Trimming removed 4 bases at V and 3 bases at J, with 10 bases between. The CDR3 sequence is 13 residues long. Germline V gene sequence: CDR1 ENHRY, CDR2 SYGVKD. The data were obtained in a study of T-cell reconstitution after alpha-beta-depleted transplantation in children. Unique molecular identifiers were built into the TCRbeta library. In TCRdb, the PCR reads were re-called with MiXCR into one record per CDR3 protein. In the table there are about 490,000 distinct CDR3 sequences, about 10% of which are singletons.

This sequence was found in a child aged 2 to 10 with inherited bone marrow failure, due to receive a stem cell transplant. Specimen: PBMCs, collected before TCRalphabeta/CD19-depleted stem cell transplant. V gene TRBV10-3 combines with J gene TRBJ2-7; weak D call: TRBD2 (5 bases). This CDR3 reads CAISVVEGYEQYF. The CDR3 DNA is TGTGCCATCAGTGTAGTCGAGGGCTACGAGCAGTACTTC.